The following is a T cell receptor beta chain sequence with its context. Use of 60 Vbeta and 13 Jbeta primers characterized the PCR. Data came from immunoSEQ multiplex PCR; TCRdb stores just in-frame clones and leaves some out. The table shows 180,000 or so clones, with around four fifths occurring only once. These data come from a study of cytomegalovirus exposure and HLA in healthy donors. Trimming cost V 4 bases and J 4 bases, with 13 bases left between them. The CDR3 sequence is 14 residues long. Germline CDR1 SNHLY, CDR2 FYNNEI. The receptor was isolated from a female donor in good health and CMV-seronegative. Sequencing was done on a sample of PBMCs. This rearrangement joins TRBV2 to TRBJ1-2; D perhaps matches TRBD1 (6 bases). CDR3 nucleotides: TGTGCCAGCAGTGCCACAGGGAGTAGCTATGGCTACACCTTC. This encodes CASSATGSSYGYTF.